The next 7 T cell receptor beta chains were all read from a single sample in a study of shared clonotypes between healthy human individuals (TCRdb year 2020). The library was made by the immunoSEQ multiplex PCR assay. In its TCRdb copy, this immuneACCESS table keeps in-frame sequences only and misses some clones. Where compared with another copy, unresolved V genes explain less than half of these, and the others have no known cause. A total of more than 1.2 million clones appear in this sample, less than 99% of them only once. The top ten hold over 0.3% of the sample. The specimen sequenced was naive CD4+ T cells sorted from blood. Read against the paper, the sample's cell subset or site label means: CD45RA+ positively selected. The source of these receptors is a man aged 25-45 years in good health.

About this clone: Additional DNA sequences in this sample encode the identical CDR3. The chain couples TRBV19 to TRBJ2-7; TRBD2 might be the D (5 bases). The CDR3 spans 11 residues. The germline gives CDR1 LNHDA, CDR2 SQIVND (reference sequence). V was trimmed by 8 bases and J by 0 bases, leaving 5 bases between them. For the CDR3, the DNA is TGTGCCAGTCGGGACTCCTACGAGCAGTACTTC. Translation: CASRDSYEQYF.

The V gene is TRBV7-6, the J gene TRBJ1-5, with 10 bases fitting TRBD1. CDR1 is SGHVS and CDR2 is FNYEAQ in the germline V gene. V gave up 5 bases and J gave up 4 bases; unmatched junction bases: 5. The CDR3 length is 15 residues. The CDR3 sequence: CASSAQGQGNQPQHF. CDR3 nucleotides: TGTGCCAGCAGCGCTCAGGGACAGGGGAATCAGCCCCAGCATTTT. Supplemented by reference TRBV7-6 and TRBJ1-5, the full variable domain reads GAGVSQSPRYKVTKRGQDVALRCDPISGHVSLYWYRQALGQGPEFLTYFNYEAQQDKSGLPNDRFSAERPEGSISTLTIQRTEQRDSAMYRCASSAQGQGNQPQHFGDGTRLSIL.

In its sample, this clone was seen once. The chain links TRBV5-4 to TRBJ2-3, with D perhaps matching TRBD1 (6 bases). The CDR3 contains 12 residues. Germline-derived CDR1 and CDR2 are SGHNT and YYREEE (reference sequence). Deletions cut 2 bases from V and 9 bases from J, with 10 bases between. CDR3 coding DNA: TGTGCCAGCAGCTTAAGACAGGCAACGCAGTATTTT. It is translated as CASSLRQATQYF. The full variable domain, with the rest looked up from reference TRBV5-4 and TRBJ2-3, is ETGVTQSPTHLIKTRGQQVTLRCSSQSGHNTVSWYQQALGQGPQFIFQYYREEENGRGNFPPRFSGLQFPNYSSELNVNALELDDSALYLCASSLRQATQYFGPGTRLTVL.

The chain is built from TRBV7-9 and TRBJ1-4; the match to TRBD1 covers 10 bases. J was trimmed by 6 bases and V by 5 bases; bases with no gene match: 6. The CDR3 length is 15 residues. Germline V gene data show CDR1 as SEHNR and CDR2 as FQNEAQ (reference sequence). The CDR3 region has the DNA TGTGCCAGCAGCGATCGACAGGGGGCGTATGAAAAACTGTTTTTT. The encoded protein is CASSDRQGAYEKLFF.

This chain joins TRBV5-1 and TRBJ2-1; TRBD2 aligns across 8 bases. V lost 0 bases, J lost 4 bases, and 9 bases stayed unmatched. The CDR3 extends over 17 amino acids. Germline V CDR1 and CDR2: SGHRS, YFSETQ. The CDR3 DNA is TGCGCCAGCAGCTTGGATCCAGCGGGAGAGGGATACAATGAGCAGTTCTTC. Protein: CASSLDPAGEGYNEQFF.

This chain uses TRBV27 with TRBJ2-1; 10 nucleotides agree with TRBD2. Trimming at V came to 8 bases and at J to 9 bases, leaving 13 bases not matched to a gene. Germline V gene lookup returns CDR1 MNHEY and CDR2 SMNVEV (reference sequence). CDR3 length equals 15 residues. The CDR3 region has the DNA TGTGCCAGCGCTGGGGTTCTAGCGGGAGTTACTGAGCAGTTCTTC. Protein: CASAGVLAGVTEQFF.

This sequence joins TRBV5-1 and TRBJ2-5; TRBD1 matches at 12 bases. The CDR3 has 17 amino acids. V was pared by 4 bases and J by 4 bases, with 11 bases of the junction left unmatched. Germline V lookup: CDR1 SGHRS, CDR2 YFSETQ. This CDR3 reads CASSPPLRDRGRETQYF. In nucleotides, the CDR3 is TGCGCCAGCAGCCCCCCCCTCCGGGACAGGGGGCGAGAGACCCAGTACTTC.